One and the same sample provided the 8 T cell receptor beta chains below, sequenced in a study of T cell therapy after organ transplantation. For these receptors, no antigen is known. Time point here: 20-29 weeks after completion of therapy. Method: immunoSEQ multiplex PCR; TCRdb's copy keeps in-frame clones and lacks some. The table shows 15,000 to 20,000 clones, with 85% occurring only once. This specimen consisted of CD8+ T cells from blood, obtained after autologous CMV-specific T cell therapy. The receptors come from a human patient who had received a solid organ transplant and had CMV disease. Some T cells may have come from the graft donor.

Notes on this clone: At one end the junction does not follow the germline gene, possibly because of a read error. Here the CDR3 reads CASSQEVSGSNGQFF. The CDR3 region has the DNA TGCGCCAGCAGCCAAGAGGTTAGCGGGAGCAATGGGCAGTTCTTC. The rearrangement links TRBV4-1 to TRBJ2-1, with 9 bases identical to TRBD2. Germline CDR1 MGHRA, CDR2 YSYEKL. CDR3 length: 15 amino acids.

V is TRBV7-2 and J is TRBJ1-5; D is ambiguous. The V end lost 5 bases, the J end lost 3 bases, and 14 bases lay between the germline ends. The germline V gene encodes CDR1 SGHTA and CDR2 FQGNSA. The CDR3 covers 15 residues. CDR3 nucleotide sequence: TGTGCCAGCAGCCCGATCGCCATCGACAATCAGCCCCAGCATTTT. This sequence encodes CASSPIAIDNQPQHF.

The CDR3 loop reads CASSIVSTGGTGELFF. CDR3 nucleotides: TGTGCCAGTAGTATAGTAAGCACAGGGGGAACCGGGGAGCTGTTTTTT. The V call is TRBV19, the J call TRBJ2-2; 8 bases match TRBD1. Germline-derived CDR1 and CDR2 are LNHDA and SQIVND (reference sequence). The trim removed 1 base at V and 5 bases at J, leaving 6 bases unmatched. The CDR3 length is 16 residues.

J is TRBJ1-1 and V is TRBV6-6; no clear D. Per the germline V gene, CDR1 is MNHNY and CDR2 is SVGAGI (reference sequence). V dropped 0 bases and J dropped 1 base, with 6 bases sitting between them. CDR3 length: 14 residues. In nucleotides, the CDR3 is TGTGCCAGCAGTTACTCTGAGGGGAACACTGAAGCTTTCTTT. Translation gives CASSYSEGNTEAFF.

This chain joins TRBV6-5 and TRBJ2-3, with unresolved D. This CDR3 region has 11 residues. Germline V gives CDR1 MNHEY, CDR2 SVGAGI. V was pared by 2 bases and J by 6 bases, with 3 bases between. The CDR3: CASSYVDTQYF. The CDR3 DNA sequence: TGTGCCAGCAGTTACGTGGATACGCAGTATTTT.

The chain carries TRBV25-1 and TRBJ2-7; no reliable D call. The germline CDR1 and CDR2 sequences are MGHDK and SYGVNS. V was pared by 1 base and J by 3 bases, with 13 bases between. The CDR3 totals 15 residues. CDR3 in amino acids: CASSESLGFVYEQYF. CDR3 nucleotides: TGTGCCAGCAGTGAATCGCTGGGGTTTGTCTACGAGCAGTACTTC.

V gene TRBV6-1 combines with J gene TRBJ1-5, with 10 bases identical to TRBD1. V shed 7 bases, J shed 6 bases, and the junction held 6 bases outside the gene matches. Germline-derived CDR1 and CDR2 are MNHNS and SASEGT. The CDR3 is 14 residues long. The CDR3 region has the DNA TGTGCCAGCACCGGGACAGGGGTCAGTCAGCCCCAGCATTTT. It encodes CASTGTGVSQPQHF.

This clone is judged medium-sized. This chain connects TRBV4-3 to TRBJ1-1, with a tentative D call TRBD1 (6 bases). V shed 1 base and J shed 4 bases, with 10 bases lying between them. CDR3 length: 14 amino acids. CDR1 and CDR2 from the germline V gene are LGHNA and YSLEER. The CDR3 DNA follows: TGCGCCAGCAGCCAAGCCACGGGGGCCACTGAAGCTTTCTTT. Its translation is CASSQATGATEAFF.